The subject of this entry is one TCR beta chain. This specimen belongs to a study of blood T cells in healthy people across ages. Together with a sample-barcoded 5' primer, a J-beta primer mix was included in a second PCR lasting about 6 to 12 cycles. TCRdb reanalysed the 5' RACE reads using MiXCR and keeps one entry per CDR3 protein. The sample has around 1,600,000 distinct CDR3 sequences, approximately 43% seen once; the top ten hold about 4.1%. Trimming took off 6 bases at V and 0 bases at J, with 11 bases between the two ends. This CDR3 has 15 residues. The rearrangement joins TRBV12-3 or TRBV12-4 to TRBJ2-2; D gene uncertain. Material: blood. The sequence was collected from a woman aged 18-30 years in good health. The CDR3 region has the DNA TGTGCCAGCAGGCTTAAGGGTTCGAACACCGGGGAGCTGTTTTTT. It encodes CASRLKGSNTGELFF.